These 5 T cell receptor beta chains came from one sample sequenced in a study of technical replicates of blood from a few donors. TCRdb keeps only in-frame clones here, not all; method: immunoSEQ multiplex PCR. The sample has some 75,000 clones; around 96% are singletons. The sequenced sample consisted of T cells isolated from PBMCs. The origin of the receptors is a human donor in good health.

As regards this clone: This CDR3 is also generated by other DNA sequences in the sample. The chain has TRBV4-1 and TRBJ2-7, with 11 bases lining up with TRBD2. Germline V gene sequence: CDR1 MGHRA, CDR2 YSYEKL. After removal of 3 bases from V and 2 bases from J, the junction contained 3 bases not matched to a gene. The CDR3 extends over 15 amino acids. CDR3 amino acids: CASSHVAGGPYEQYF. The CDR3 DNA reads TGCGCCAGCAGCCACGTAGCGGGAGGGCCCTACGAGCAGTACTTC.

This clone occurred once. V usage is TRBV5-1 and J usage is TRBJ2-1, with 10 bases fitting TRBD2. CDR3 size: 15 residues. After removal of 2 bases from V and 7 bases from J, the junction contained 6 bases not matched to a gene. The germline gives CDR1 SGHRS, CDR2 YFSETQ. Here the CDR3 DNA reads TGCGCCAGCAGCTTAAGGCTAGCGGGAGATAATGAGCAGTTCTTC. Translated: CASSLRLAGDNEQFF.

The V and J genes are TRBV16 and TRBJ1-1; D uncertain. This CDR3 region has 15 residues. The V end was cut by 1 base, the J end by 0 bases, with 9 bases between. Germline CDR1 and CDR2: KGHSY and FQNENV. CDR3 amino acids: CASSQFGALNTEAFF. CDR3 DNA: TGTGCCAGCAGCCAATTCGGTGCTCTGAACACTGAAGCTTTCTTT.

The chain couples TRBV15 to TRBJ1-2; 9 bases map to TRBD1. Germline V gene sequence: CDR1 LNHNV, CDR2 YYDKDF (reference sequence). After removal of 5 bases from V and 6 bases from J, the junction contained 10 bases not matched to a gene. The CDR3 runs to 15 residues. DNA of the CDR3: TGTGCCACCAGCGGAGGGATACAGGGGGCGGATGGCTACACCTTC. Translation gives CATSGGIQGADGYTF.

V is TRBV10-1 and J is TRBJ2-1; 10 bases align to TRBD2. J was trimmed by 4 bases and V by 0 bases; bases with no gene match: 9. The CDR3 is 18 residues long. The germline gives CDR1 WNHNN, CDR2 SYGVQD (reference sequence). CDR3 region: CASSESPPLAGIYNEQFF. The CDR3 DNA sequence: TGCGCCAGCAGTGAGTCTCCCCCACTAGCGGGAATATACAATGAGCAGTTCTTC.